The clone carrying this T cell receptor (beta chain) was picked up a small number of times. Its antigen remains unidentified. The CDR3 length is 15 residues. CDR1 and CDR2 (germline): GTSNPN, SVGIG (reference sequence). Trimming left V 2 bases short and J 8 bases short, with 19 bases between. The sample comes from a study of tumor-infiltrating lymphocytes in localized non-small cell lung cancer. Study-wide results and caveats: Technical variation could not be separated from intratumor heterogeneity here. TCRbeta sequencing showed higher T cell infiltration in tumors than uninvolved lung.

Profiling relied on immunoSEQ multiplex PCR, and the TCRdb table lists in-frame clones only, not all of them. The repertoire holds fewer than 8,000 clones, with 74% as singletons. V gene TRBV30 combines with J gene TRBJ2-1; a possible D gene is TRBD2 (7 bases). The source is a human donor with non-small cell lung cancer. Sample: uninvolved lung tissue not adjacent to the tumor. The CDR3: CAWSRGGELVYEQFF. The CDR3, as DNA: TGTGCCTGGAGTAGAGGGGGGGAACTAGTATATGAGCAGTTCTTC.